These 32 T cell receptor beta chains were sequenced from one sample in a study of blood T cell repertoires in COVID-19. Some clones are missing from TCRdb's copy, which holds only in-frame ones; the method was immunoSEQ multiplex PCR. The table has about 190,000 clones, 75% to 90% seen once. The sequenced sample consisted of peripheral blood. Source of these receptors: a man between 70 and 80 years old with active or convalescent COVID-19.

This clone was seen a handful of times. The chain couples TRBV18 to TRBJ1-5; a possible D gene is TRBD1 (6 bases). Germline V CDR1 and CDR2: KGHSH, LQKENI. The CDR3 length is 15 residues. V dropped 3 bases and J dropped 0 bases, with 9 bases sitting between them. CDR3 sequence reads: CASSPGTSSNQPQHF. CDR3 sequence (DNA): TGTGCCAGCTCACCTGGGACATCTAGCAATCAGCCCCAGCATTTT.

The chain carries TRBV24-1 and TRBJ2-3; 14 bases fit TRBD2. The CDR3 loop spans 18 amino acids. V gave up 4 bases and J gave up 3 bases; unmatched junction bases: 8. The germline V gene has CDR1 KGHDR and CDR2 SFDVKD. The DNA of the CDR3 is TGTGCCACCAGTGACCAGACTAGCGGGAGGGCCGGGACAGATACGCAGTATTTT. Its translation: CATSDQTSGRAGTDTQYF.

V is TRBV5-1 and J is TRBJ2-1; 12 nucleotides match TRBD2. CDR1 and CDR2 (germline): SGHRS, YFSETQ. V was pared by 4 bases and J by 8 bases, with 7 bases of the junction left unmatched. The CDR3 runs 15 residues. The CDR3 nucleotides read TGCGCCAGCAGCATAACTAGCGGGGGGATATATGAGCAGTTCTTC. This encodes CASSITSGGIYEQFF. Full variable domain (remainder filled in from reference TRBV5-1 and TRBJ2-1): KAGVTQTPRYLIKTRGQQVTLSCSPISGHRSVSWYQQTPGQGLQFLFEYFSETQRNKGNFPGRFSGRQFSNSRSEMNVSTLELGDSALYLCASSITSGGIYEQFFGPGTRLTVL.

V usage is TRBV6-4 and J usage is TRBJ2-5; D call uncertain. The V end was cut by 0 bases, the J end by 9 bases, with 11 bases between. CDR3 size: 13 residues. CDR1 is MRHNA and CDR2 is SNTAGT in the germline V gene. CDR3 sequence: CASSDSPETAQYF. The CDR3 coding sequence is TGTGCCAGCAGTGACTCCCCGGAAACAGCCCAGTACTTC.

This chain uses TRBV19 with TRBJ1-1; D may be TRBD1 (5 bases). Deletions cut 9 bases from V and 0 bases from J, with 17 bases between. The CDR3 is 15 amino acids. Looked up from germline, CDR1 is LNHDA and CDR2 is SQIVND (reference sequence). The CDR3 loop is CASHRGGTMNTEAFF. CDR3 DNA sequence: TGTGCCAGCCACCGGGGGGGGACGATGAACACTGAAGCTTTCTTT.

The chain links TRBV7-2 to TRBJ2-7; 7 bases agree with TRBD1. CDR3 length equals 14 residues. The V gene's germline CDR1 is SGHTA and CDR2 FQGNSA. The junction had 5 bases not matched to a gene; V was cut back by 5 bases and J by 1 base. Written as DNA, the CDR3 is TGTGCCAGCAGCAGATCACAGGGGTCCTACGAGCAGTACTTC. Its protein is CASSRSQGSYEQYF.

The chain couples TRBV14 to TRBJ2-7; possible D gene TRBD2, 6 bases. The CDR3 extends over 11 amino acids. With 3 bases removed from V and 9 bases from J, the gap between germline ends came to 9 bases. Germline loops: CDR1 SGHDN, CDR2 FVKESK. This CDR3 reads CASSHQGGQYF. CDR3 nucleotide sequence: TGTGCCAGCAGCCACCAGGGAGGGCAGTACTTC.

This clone was observed a few times. This chain joins TRBV28 and TRBJ1-4; 12 bases line up with TRBD1. The junction had 3 bases not matched to a gene; V was cut back by 6 bases and J by 7 bases. CDR1 and CDR2 from the germline V gene are MDHEN and SYDVKM. CDR3 size: 14 residues. The CDR3 here is CASRGTGGVEKLFF. CDR3 DNA: TGTGCCAGCAGAGGGACAGGGGGCGTTGAAAAACTGTTTTTT. Together with reference TRBV28 and TRBJ1-4, the CDR3 gives the full variable domain: DVKVTQSSRYLVKRTGEKVFLECVQDMDHENMFWYRQDPGLGLRLIYFSYDVKMKEKGDIPEGYSVSREKKERFSLILESASTNQTSMYLCASRGTGGVEKLFFGSGTQLSVL.

The CDR3 spells CASSKLVGVGQETQYF. CDR3 nucleotide sequence: TGTGCCAGCAGCAAACTTGTCGGGGTTGGGCAGGAGACCCAGTACTTC. V usage is TRBV6-2 or TRBV6-3 and J usage is TRBJ2-5; D might be TRBD2 (5 bases). V lost 6 bases to trimming and J lost 5 bases, with 22 bases between them. Germline V CDR1 and CDR2: MNHEY, SVGEGT. The CDR3 covers 16 residues.

There are a few counts of this clone. The rearrangement joins TRBV18 to TRBJ2-1; TRBD1 matches at 10 bases. This CDR3 region has 15 residues. Losses at the gene ends were 2 bases for V and 8 bases for J; bases not matched to a gene: 6. Germline V lookup: CDR1 KGHSH, CDR2 LQKENI. CDR3 DNA sequence: TGTGCCAGCTCACCATCGACAGGGGGCTATTATGAGCAGTTCTTC. Translating gives CASSPSTGGYYEQFF.

In its sample, this clone was seen a few times. The chain couples TRBV9 to TRBJ2-2, with D hard to call. V was trimmed by 5 bases and J by 2 bases, leaving 13 bases between them. The CDR3 sequence is 15 residues long. From germline, CDR1 is SGDLS and CDR2 YYNGEE. The CDR3 here is CASSAGAYNTGELFF. As DNA, the CDR3 is TGTGCCAGCAGTGCAGGCGCCTACAACACCGGGGAGCTGTTTTTT.

Note on this clone: At one boundary the junction diverges from the germline segment, which might be a read error. V gene TRBV2 combines with J gene TRBJ2-7; 8 nucleotides align to TRBD1. Germline V lookup: CDR1 SNHLY, CDR2 FYNNEI. This CDR3 has 11 amino acids. CDR3 sequence (DNA): TGTGCCAGCAGTGGGACAGGGAGCCTGGTTTGG. The encoded protein is CASSGTGSLVW.

This chain connects TRBV18 to TRBJ1-1; the D gene is possibly TRBD1 (5 bases). CDR1 and CDR2 from the germline V gene are KGHSH and LQKENI. V shed 0 bases and J shed 1 base, with 9 bases lying between them. The CDR3 runs 15 residues. CDR3: CASSPPRGQNTEAFF. In nucleotides, the CDR3 is TGTGCCAGCTCACCACCGCGAGGACAGAACACTGAAGCTTTCTTT.

The chain is built from TRBV5-4 and TRBJ2-7; TRBD2 matches at 8 bases. CDR3 length equals 16 residues. The germline gives CDR1 SGHNT, CDR2 YYREEE (reference sequence). Losses at the gene ends were 4 bases for V and 0 bases for J; bases not matched to a gene: 9. The DNA of the CDR3 is TGTGCCAGCAGCCCGGCTAGCGGGTCAAGCTCCTACGAGCAGTACTTC. The encoded protein is CASSPASGSSSYEQYF.

The chain couples TRBV30 to TRBJ2-7, with 11 bases aligning to TRBD2. This CDR3 has 14 amino acids. Germline V gene sequence: CDR1 GTSNPN, CDR2 SVGIG (reference sequence). The junction had 6 bases not matched to a gene; V was cut back by 2 bases and J by 6 bases. The CDR3 coding sequence is TGTGCCTGGAGTTCGCAACTAGCGGGAGTCGAGCAGTACTTC. It translates to CAWSSQLAGVEQYF.

In nucleotides, the CDR3 is TGTGCCAGCAGCCTGGAGGTGGGTTATACTGAAGCTTTCTTT. Translated: CASSLEVGYTEAFF. The chain carries TRBV7-9 and TRBJ1-1; the D is unclear. CDR1 is SEHNR, CDR2 FQNEAQ, per germline (reference sequence). The V end lost 5 bases, the J end lost 5 bases, and 15 bases lay between the germline ends. CDR3 size: 14 residues.

The rearrangement joins TRBV6-5 to TRBJ1-2; D might be TRBD1 (5 bases). The CDR3 runs 13 residues. CDR1 is MNHEY, CDR2 SVGAGI, per germline. V lost 7 bases, J lost 4 bases, and 13 bases lay in between. DNA for the CDR3: TGTGCCAGCAAAAAACAGGTTGCCTATGGCTACACCTTC. This translates into CASKKQVAYGYTF.

As DNA, the CDR3 is TGTGCCAGCAGGGCCACCGGGACAGGGATTTACAATGAGCAGTTCTTC. It is translated as CASRATGTGIYNEQFF. This chain joins TRBV2 and TRBJ2-1, with 9 bases that match TRBD1. Trimming took 6 bases from V and 4 from J; bases not matched to a gene: 10. Looked up from germline, CDR1 is SNHLY and CDR2 is FYNNEI. This CDR3 has 16 residues.

This clone was found once. The rearrangement uses TRBV30 and TRBJ1-6, with a weak D call TRBD1 (5 bases). The length of the CDR3 is 13 residues. Trimming removed 3 bases at V and 14 bases at J, with 17 bases between. Germline V CDR1 and CDR2: GTSNPN, SVGIG (reference sequence). CDR3 sequence reads: CAWRGPSVWALHF. CDR3 in DNA: TGTGCCTGGAGGGGGCCCTCCGTATGGGCCCTCCACTTT.

This rearrangement joins TRBV5-1 to TRBJ1-1; TRBD1 matches at 9 bases. The V gene end was trimmed by 4 bases and the J gene end by 4 bases; junction bases not matched to a gene: 11. CDR1 and CDR2 from the germline V gene are SGHRS and YFSETQ. The CDR3 runs to 16 residues. CDR3: CASSPGQGTFGTEAFF. The DNA for the CDR3 is TGCGCCAGCAGCCCTGGACAGGGGACGTTTGGCACTGAAGCTTTCTTT.

This clone was seen a handful of times. V usage is TRBV27 and J usage is TRBJ2-7; D may be TRBD1 (6 bases). Per germline, CDR1 MNHEY and CDR2 SMNVEV (reference sequence). Trimming stripped 3 bases from V and 0 bases from J, with 12 bases between. The CDR3 runs to 15 residues. In DNA form, the CDR3 reads TGTGCCAGCAGTTTCGGTACAGGGTTCTCCTACGAGCAGTACTTC. Its translation: CASSFGTGFSYEQYF.

This chain connects TRBV30 to TRBJ2-7; possibly TRBD1 for D (7 bases). Germline V gene sequence: CDR1 GTSNPN, CDR2 SVGIG (reference sequence). This CDR3 contains 13 residues. V was trimmed by 0 bases and J by 6 bases, leaving 12 bases between them. Written as DNA, the CDR3 is TGTGCCTGGAGTGTAACAGGGGAGGCCGAGCAGTACTTC. It codes for CAWSVTGEAEQYF. Full variable domain (remainder filled in from reference TRBV30 and TRBJ2-7): SQTIHQWPATLVQPVGSPLSLECTVEGTSNPNLYWYRQAAGRGLQLLFYSVGIGQISSEVPQNLSASRPQDRQFILSSKKLLLSDSGFYLCAWSVTGEAEQYFGPGTRLTVT.

The V and J genes are TRBV28 and TRBJ1-4, with 9 bases that match TRBD1. CDR3 length: 12 residues. The germline V gene encodes CDR1 MDHEN and CDR2 SYDVKM. J was trimmed by 7 bases and V by 9 bases; bases with no gene match: 3. CDR3 protein: CASTGGLEKLFF. CDR3 nucleotide sequence: TGTGCCAGTACAGGGGGCCTTGAAAAACTGTTTTTT.

CDR3 in amino acids: CASRAAAGNTIYF. The CDR3 coding sequence is TGTGCCAGCAGAGCGGCCGCAGGAAACACCATATATTTT. V and J are TRBV5-5 and TRBJ1-3, with no clear D. CDR3 length: 13 residues. Germline CDR1 reads SGHKS; CDR2 reads YYEKEE (reference sequence). V shed 5 bases and J shed 4 bases, with 10 bases lying between them.

The chain is built from TRBV5-1 and TRBJ2-3; TRBD2 aligns across 11 bases. There are 17 residues in the CDR3. The V segment lost 1 base and the J segment 5 bases; nucleotides outside the gene matches: 9. Germline V gene sequence: CDR1 SGHRS, CDR2 YFSETQ. The CDR3 is CASSLKLAGGSRDTQYF. As DNA, the CDR3 is TGCGCCAGCAGCTTGAAGTTAGCGGGGGGGTCTCGAGATACGCAGTATTTT.

The CDR3 nucleotides read TGTGCCAGCAGCCCCGGGACTAGCGGGTATACGGAGAAAAACATTCAGTACTTC. The encoded protein is CASSPGTSGYTEKNIQYF. The rearrangement links TRBV3-1 (or the pseudogene TRBV3-2) to TRBJ2-4; 12 bases match TRBD2. CDR1 is LGHDT, CDR2 YNNKEL, per germline (reference sequence). This CDR3 comprises 18 residues. The junction had 11 bases not matched to a gene; V was cut back by 4 bases and J by 4 bases.

J is TRBJ2-2 and V is TRBV6-6, with TRBD2 identical over 12 bases. The CDR3 consists of 16 residues. The trim removed 6 bases at V and 5 bases at J, leaving 7 bases unmatched. Germline CDR1 and CDR2: MNHNY and SVGAGI (reference sequence). As DNA, the CDR3 is TGTGCCAGCAGACCGACTAGCGGGAGTATGACCGGGGAGCTGTTTTTT. Translating it yields CASRPTSGSMTGELFF.

The genes are TRBV28 and TRBJ2-4, with D perhaps matching TRBD2 (7 bases). The CDR3 has 14 amino acids. Germline CDR1 reads MDHEN; CDR2 reads SYDVKM. V shed 2 bases and J shed 8 bases, with 13 bases lying between them. The CDR3 sequence: CASSLAGAGDIQYF. CDR3 DNA: TGTGCCAGCAGTTTAGCGGGGGCTGGAGACATTCAGTACTTC.

The J gene is TRBJ2-2, the V gene TRBV2, with D possibly TRBD1 on 6 matching bases. The CDR3 runs to 12 residues. Trimming left V 5 bases short and J 7 bases short, with 8 bases between. The germline gives CDR1 SNHLY, CDR2 FYNNEI. CDR3 sequence reads: CASSTGIGELFF. CDR3 in DNA: TGTGCCAGCAGTACAGGGATCGGGGAGCTGTTTTTT.

The chain joins TRBV2 to TRBJ2-3, with TRBD2 matching 13 bases. This CDR3 comprises 15 residues. Per germline, CDR1 SNHLY and CDR2 FYNNEI. With V trimmed by 1 base and J by 7 bases, 2 bases remained unmatched. Here the CDR3 reads CASSEGLAGGYTQYF. For the CDR3, the DNA is TGTGCCAGCAGTGAAGGACTAGCGGGGGGCTATACGCAGTATTTT.

This clone was counted between two and nine times. The chain couples TRBV2 to TRBJ2-2; weak D call: TRBD2 (5 bases). In germline, CDR1 is SNHLY, CDR2 FYNNEI. The germline V and J ends were trimmed by 5 bases and 0 bases, with 13 bases remaining between them. The CDR3 has 16 residues. The DNA of the CDR3 is TGTGCCAGCAGTCAAATCAGAGGGTCGAACACCGGGGAGCTGTTTTTT. Amino acids: CASSQIRGSNTGELFF.

The genes are TRBV29-1 and TRBJ2-7, with D possibly being TRBD2 (6 bases). This CDR3 contains 14 residues. Trimming removed 0 bases from V and 4 bases from J, with 13 bases in between. CDR1 and CDR2 from the germline V gene are SQVTM and ANQGSEA. The CDR3 region is CSVEDWREPYEQYF. The DNA of the CDR3 is TGCAGCGTTGAAGATTGGCGGGAACCATACGAGCAGTACTTC.